This is a list of T cell receptor beta chains from one sample in a study of shared clonotypes between healthy human individuals. TCRdb's table, derived via immunoSEQ multiplex PCR, lists solely in-frame clones and lacks some. The repertoire holds roughly 2.5 million clones, approximately 94% seen once, with over 0.12% in the top ten. Sequencing was carried out using naive CD4+ T cells sorted from blood. These receptor sequences come from a man aged 18 to 35 in good health. Both conserved end residues are part of each CDR3. The D gene is left open where the match is weak. Clone size is stated in some rows and not others, as once, few, many or a class when expanded.

-,TRBJ2-2,-,TRBV2,CASSVEGMNTGELFF,TGTGCCAGCAGTGTCGAGGGAATGAACACCGGGGAGCTGTTTTTT
-,TRBJ2-1,TRBD2,TRBV27,CASSWAGGGLYNEQFF,TGTGCCAGCAGTTGGGCCGGCGGGGGTCTTTACAATGAGCAGTTCTTC
-,TRBJ1-4,-,TRBV20-1,CSARDEKLFF,TGCAGTGCTAGGGATGAAAAACTGTTTTTT
-,TRBJ1-6,TRBD1,TRBV4-3,CASSQDSPIWDPGQGNSPLHF,TGCGCCAGCAGCCAAGATTCCCCCATTTGGGACCCGGGACAGGGAAATTCACCCCTCCACTTT
-,TRBJ2-1,TRBD2,TRBV10-3,CAVGTSSSYEQFF,TGTGCCGTAGGGACTAGCAGTAGTTATGAGCAGTTCTTC
once,TRBJ2-2,-,TRBV18,CASSPAGTNTGELFF,TGTGCCAGCTCACCAGCGGGAACGAACACCGGGGAGCTGTTTTTT
few,TRBJ2-7,TRBD2,TRBV6-5,CASSQGTSGYEQYF,TGTGCCAGCAGTCAAGGGACTAGCGGATACGAGCAGTACTTC
-,TRBJ2-7,TRBD1,TRBV18,CASSLGQGAYEQYF,TGTGCCAGCTCCCTCGGACAGGGAGCCTACGAGCAGTACTTC
once,TRBJ1-6,-,TRBV19,CASSALVGAYNSPLHF,TGTGCCAGTAGTGCCCTTGTAGGGGCGTATAATTCACCCCTCCACTTT
-,TRBJ1-2,-,TRBV2,CASSLDRRSFAYGYTF,TGTGCCAGCAGCCTGGACAGACGTAGTTTCGCCTATGGCTACACCTTC
-,TRBJ2-7,-,TRBV30,CASKGGYEQYF,TGTGCCTCAAAGGGGGGTTACGAGCAGTACTTC
-,TRBJ1-6,TRBD1,TRBV6-5,CASSEGQGWSPLHF,TGTGCCAGCAGTGAGGGACAGGGATGGTCACCCCTCCACTTT